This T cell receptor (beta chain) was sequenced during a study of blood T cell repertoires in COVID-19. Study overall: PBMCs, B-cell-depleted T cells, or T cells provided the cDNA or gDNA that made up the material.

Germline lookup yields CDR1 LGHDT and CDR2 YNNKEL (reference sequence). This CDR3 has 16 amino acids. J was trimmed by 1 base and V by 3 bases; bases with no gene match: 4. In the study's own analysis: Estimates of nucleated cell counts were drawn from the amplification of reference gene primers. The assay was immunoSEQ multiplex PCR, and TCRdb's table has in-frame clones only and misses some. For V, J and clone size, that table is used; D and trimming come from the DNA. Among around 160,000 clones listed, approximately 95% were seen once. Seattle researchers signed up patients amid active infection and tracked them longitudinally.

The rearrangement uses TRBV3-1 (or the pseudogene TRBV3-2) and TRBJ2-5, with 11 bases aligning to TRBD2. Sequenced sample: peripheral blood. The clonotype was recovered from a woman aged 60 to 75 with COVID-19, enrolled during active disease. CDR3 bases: TGTGCCAGCAGCCATCTAGCGGGGGGCCTCCAAGAGACCCAGTACTTC. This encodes CASSHLAGGLQETQYF.